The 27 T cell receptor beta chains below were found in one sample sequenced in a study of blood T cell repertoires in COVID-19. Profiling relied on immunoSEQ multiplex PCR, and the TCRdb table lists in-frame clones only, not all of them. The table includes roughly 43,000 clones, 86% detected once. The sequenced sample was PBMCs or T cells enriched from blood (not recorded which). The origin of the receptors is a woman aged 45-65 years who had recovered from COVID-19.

The CDR3 is CASSLADNTGNEKLFF. The CDR3 bases are TGTGCCAGCAGCTTAGCGGACAATACCGGAAATGAAAAACTGTTTTTT. The chain is built from TRBV7-9 and TRBJ1-4; tentatively, D is TRBD1 (5 bases). CDR3 size: 16 residues. Germline CDR1 SEHNR, CDR2 FQNEAQ (reference sequence). The ends were cut back, 0 bases at V and 5 bases at J, with 13 bases in the middle.

CDR3 sequence reads: CASSPTGQINQPQHF. CDR3 sequence (DNA): TGTGCCAGCTCACCGACCGGACAGATCAATCAGCCCCAGCATTTT. This sequence joins TRBV18 and TRBJ1-5, with D maybe TRBD1 (6 bases). Per the germline V gene, CDR1 is KGHSH and CDR2 is LQKENI. The CDR3 is 15 residues long. Trimming pared 3 bases from V and 3 bases from J, leaving 12 bases between.

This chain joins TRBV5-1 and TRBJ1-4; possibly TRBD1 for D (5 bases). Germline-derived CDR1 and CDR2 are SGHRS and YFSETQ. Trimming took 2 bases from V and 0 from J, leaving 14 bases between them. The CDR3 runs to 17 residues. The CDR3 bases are TGCGCCAGCAGCTTTTTCGGCAGGGTGGCAACTAATGAAAAACTGTTTTTT. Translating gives CASSFFGRVATNEKLFF.

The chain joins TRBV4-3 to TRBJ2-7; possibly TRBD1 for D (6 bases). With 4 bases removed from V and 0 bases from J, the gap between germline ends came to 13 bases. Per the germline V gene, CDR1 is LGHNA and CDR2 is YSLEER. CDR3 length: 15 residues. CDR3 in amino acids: CASSLYRDISYEQYF. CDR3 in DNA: TGCGCCAGCAGCCTTTACCGGGACATCTCCTACGAGCAGTACTTC.

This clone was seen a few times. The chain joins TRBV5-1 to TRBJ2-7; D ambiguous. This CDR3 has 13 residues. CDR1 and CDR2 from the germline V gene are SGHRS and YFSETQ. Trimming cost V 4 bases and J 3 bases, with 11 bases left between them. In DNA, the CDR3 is TGCGCCAGCAGCGCTGACAACGACTACGAGCAGTACTTC. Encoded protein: CASSADNDYEQYF.

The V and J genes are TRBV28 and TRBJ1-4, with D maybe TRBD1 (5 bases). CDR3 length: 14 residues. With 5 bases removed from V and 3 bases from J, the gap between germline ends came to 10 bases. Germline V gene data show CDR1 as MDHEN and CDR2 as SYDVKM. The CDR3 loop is CASSKTDSNEKLFF. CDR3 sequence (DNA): TGTGCCAGCAGTAAGACAGATTCTAATGAAAAACTGTTTTTT.

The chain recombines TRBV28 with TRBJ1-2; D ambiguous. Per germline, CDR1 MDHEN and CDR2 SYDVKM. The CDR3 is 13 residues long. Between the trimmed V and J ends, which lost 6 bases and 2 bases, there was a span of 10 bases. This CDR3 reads CASRTRINYGYTF. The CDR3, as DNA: TGTGCCAGCAGAACCAGGATAAACTATGGCTACACCTTC.

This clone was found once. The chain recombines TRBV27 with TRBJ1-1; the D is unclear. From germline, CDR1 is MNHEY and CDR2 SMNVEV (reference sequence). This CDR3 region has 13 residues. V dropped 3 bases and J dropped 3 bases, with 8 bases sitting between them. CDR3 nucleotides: TGTGCCAGCAGTTTGAACACATACACTGAAGCTTTCTTT. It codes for CASSLNTYTEAFF.

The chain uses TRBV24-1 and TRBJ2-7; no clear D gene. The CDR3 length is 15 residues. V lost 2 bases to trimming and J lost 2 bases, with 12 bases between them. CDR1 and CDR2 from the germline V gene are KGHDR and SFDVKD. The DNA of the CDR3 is TGTGCCACCAGTGATTCCTCGGCGGTCACCTACGAGCAGTACTTC. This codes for CATSDSSAVTYEQYF.

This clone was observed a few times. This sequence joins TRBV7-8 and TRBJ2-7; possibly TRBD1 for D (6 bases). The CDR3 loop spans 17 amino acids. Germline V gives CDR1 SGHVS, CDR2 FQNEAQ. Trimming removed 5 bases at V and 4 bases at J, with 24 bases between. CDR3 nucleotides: TGTGCCAGCAGCCCGATTCTTGCGGGCCCAGGGGAATACGAGCAGTACTTC. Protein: CASSPILAGPGEYEQYF.

CDR3 nucleotide sequence: TGTGCCGTCTTGGCGGGGAACACCGGGGAGCTGTTTTTT. Amino acid sequence: CAVLAGNTGELFF. The chain links TRBV6-5 to TRBJ2-2; tentatively, D is TRBD2 (5 bases). Trimming removed 11 bases from V and 1 base from J, with 11 bases in between. CDR1 and CDR2 (germline): MNHEY, SVGAGI. The CDR3 has 13 amino acids.

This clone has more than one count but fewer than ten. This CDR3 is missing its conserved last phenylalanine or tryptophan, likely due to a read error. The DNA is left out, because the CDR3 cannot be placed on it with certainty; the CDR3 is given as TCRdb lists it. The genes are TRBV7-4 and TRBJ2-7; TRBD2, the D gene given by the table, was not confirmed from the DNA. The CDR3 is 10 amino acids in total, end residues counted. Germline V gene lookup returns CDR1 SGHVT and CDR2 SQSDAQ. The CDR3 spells CASPPPSEVD.

The DNA for the CDR3 is TGTGCCAGCAGCGTAGGGCAGGGCGCCTACAATGAGCAGTTCTTC. Its protein product is CASSVGQGAYNEQFF. V gene TRBV9 combines with J gene TRBJ2-1; possible D gene TRBD1, 5 bases. Germline V gives CDR1 SGDLS, CDR2 YYNGEE. CDR3 size: 15 residues. Trimming took 0 bases from V and 2 from J, leaving 9 bases between them.

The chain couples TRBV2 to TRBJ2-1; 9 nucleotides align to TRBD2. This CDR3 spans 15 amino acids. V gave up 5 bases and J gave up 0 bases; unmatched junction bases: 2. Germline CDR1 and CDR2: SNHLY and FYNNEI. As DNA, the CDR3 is TGTGCCAGCAGTCTAGCGGGGAGCTCCTACAATGAGCAGTTCTTC. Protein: CASSLAGSSYNEQFF. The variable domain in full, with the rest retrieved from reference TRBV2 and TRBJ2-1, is EPEVTQTPSHQVTQMGQEVILRCVPISNHLYFYWYRQILGQKVEFLVSFYNNEISEKSEIFDDQFSVERPDGSNFTLKIRSTKLEDSAMYFCASSLAGSSYNEQFFGPGTRLTVL.

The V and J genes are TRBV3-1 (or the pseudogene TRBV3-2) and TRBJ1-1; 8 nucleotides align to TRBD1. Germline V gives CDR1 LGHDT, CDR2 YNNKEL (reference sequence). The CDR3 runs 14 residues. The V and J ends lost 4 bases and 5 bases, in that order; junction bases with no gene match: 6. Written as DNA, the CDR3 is TGTGCCAGCAGCCGGGGGACAGGATCGACTGAAGCTTTCTTT. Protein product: CASSRGTGSTEAFF.

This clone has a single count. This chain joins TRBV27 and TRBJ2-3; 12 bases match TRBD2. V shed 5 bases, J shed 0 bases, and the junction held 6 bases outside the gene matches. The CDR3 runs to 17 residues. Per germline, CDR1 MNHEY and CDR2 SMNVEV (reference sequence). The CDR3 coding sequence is TGTGCCAGCAGTCCTATAGGGACTAGCGGGAGCACAGATACGCAGTATTTT. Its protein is CASSPIGTSGSTDTQYF.

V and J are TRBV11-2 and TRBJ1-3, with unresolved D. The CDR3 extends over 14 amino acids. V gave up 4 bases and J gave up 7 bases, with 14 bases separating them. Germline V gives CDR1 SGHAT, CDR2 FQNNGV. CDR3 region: CASSSGPTPNTIYF. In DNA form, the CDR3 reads TGTGCCAGCAGCTCCGGTCCCACTCCGAACACCATATATTTT.

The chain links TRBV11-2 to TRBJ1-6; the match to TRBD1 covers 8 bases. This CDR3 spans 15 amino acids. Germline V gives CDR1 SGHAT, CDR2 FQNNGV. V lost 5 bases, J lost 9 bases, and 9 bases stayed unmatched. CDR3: CASSDRQGSSSPLHF. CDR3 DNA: TGTGCCAGCAGCGATCGACAGGGGAGTAGTTCACCCCTCCACTTT.

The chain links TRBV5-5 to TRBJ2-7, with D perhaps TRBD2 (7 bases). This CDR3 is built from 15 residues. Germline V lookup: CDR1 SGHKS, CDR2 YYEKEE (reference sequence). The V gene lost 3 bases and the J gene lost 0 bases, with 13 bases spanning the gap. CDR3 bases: TGTGCCAGCAGCTCAAGGGGGGGGTTCTCCTACGAGCAGTACTTC. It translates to CASSSRGGFSYEQYF.

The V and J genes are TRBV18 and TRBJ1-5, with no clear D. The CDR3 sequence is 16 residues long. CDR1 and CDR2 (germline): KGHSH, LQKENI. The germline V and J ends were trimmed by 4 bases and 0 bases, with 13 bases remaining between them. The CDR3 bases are TGTGCCAGCTCACTAACAGCTGACTATAGCAATCAGCCCCAGCATTTT. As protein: CASSLTADYSNQPQHF.

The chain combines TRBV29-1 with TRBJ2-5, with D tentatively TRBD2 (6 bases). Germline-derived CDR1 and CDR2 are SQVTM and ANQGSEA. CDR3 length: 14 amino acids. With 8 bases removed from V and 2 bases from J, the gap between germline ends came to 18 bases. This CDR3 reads CSSKAGTQQETQYF. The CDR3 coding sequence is TGCAGCTCAAAGGCGGGGACCCAACAAGAGACCCAGTACTTC.

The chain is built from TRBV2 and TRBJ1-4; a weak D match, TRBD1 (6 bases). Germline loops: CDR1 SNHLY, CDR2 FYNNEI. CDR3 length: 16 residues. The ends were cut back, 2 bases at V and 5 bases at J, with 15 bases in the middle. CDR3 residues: CASSEFGGRTNEKLFF. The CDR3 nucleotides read TGTGCCAGCAGTGAATTCGGGGGGCGGACGAATGAAAAACTGTTTTTT. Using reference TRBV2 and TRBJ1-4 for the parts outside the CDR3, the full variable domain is EPEVTQTPSHQVTQMGQEVILRCVPISNHLYFYWYRQILGQKVEFLVSFYNNEISEKSEIFDDQFSVERPDGSNFTLKIRSTKLEDSAMYFCASSEFGGRTNEKLFFGSGTQLSVL.

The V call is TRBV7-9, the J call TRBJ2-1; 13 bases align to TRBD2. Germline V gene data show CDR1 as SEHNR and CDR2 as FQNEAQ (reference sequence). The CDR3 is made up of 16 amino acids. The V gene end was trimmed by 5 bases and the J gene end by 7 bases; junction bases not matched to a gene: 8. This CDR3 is CASSPRTSGGINEQFF. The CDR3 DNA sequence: TGTGCCAGCAGCCCCCGGACTAGCGGGGGTATAAATGAGCAGTTCTTC.

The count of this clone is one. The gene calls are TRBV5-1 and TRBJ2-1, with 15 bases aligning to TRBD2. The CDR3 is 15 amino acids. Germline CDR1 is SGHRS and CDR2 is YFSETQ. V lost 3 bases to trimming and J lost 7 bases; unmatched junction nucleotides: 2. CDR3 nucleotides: TGCGCCAGCAGCTCGGGACTAGCGGGGGGAAATGAGCAGTTCTTC. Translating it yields CASSSGLAGGNEQFF.

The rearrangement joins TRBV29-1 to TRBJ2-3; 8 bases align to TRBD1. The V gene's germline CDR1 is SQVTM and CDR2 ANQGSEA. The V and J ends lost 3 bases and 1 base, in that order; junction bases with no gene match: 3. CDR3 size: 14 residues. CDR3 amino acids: CSVDKGQGTDTQYF. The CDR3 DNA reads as TGCAGCGTTGATAAGGGACAGGGCACAGATACGCAGTATTTT.

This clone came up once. The CDR3 region is CASSPGGAGETQYF. The DNA of the CDR3 is TGTGCCAGTAGTCCTGGGGGGGCCGGAGAGACCCAGTACTTC. This sequence joins TRBV19 and TRBJ2-5, with D possibly matching TRBD2 (7 bases). CDR3 length: 14 amino acids. Deletions cut 5 bases from V and 4 bases from J, with 14 bases between. Germline V lookup: CDR1 LNHDA, CDR2 SQIVND (reference sequence).

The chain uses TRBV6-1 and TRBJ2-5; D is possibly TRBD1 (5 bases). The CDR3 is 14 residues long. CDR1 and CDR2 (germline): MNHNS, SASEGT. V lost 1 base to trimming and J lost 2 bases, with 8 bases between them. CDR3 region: CASSEGGPQETQYF. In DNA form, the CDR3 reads TGTGCCAGCAGTGAAGGGGGCCCACAAGAGACCCAGTACTTC.